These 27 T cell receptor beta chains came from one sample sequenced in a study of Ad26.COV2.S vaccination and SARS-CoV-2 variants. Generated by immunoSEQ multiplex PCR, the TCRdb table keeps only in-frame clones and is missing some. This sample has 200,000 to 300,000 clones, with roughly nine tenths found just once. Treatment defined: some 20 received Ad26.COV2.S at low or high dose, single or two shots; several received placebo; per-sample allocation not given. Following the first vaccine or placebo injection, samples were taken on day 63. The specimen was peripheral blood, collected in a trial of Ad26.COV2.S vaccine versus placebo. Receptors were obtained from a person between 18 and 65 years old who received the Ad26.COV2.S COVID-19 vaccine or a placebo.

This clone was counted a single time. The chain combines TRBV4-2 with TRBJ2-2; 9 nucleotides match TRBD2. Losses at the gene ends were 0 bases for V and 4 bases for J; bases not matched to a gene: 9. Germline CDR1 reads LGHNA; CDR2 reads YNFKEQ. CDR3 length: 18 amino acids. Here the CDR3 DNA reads TGTGCCAGCAGCCAAGATAGGAGCGGGGGGATACCCACCGGGGAGCTGTTTTTT. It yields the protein CASSQDRSGGIPTGELFF.

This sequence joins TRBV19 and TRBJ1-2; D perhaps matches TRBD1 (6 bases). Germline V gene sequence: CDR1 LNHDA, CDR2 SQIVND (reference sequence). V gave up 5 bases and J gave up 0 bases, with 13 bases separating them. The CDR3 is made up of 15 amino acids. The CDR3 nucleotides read TGTGCCAGTAGTGGAACAGGGAAAGCTAACTATGGCTACACCTTC. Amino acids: CASSGTGKANYGYTF.

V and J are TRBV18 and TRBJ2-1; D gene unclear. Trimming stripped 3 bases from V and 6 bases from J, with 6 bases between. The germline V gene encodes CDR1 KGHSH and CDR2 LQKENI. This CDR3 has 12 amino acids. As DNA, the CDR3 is TGTGCCAGCTCACCTCCGGGCAATGAGCAGTTCTTC. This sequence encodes CASSPPGNEQFF.

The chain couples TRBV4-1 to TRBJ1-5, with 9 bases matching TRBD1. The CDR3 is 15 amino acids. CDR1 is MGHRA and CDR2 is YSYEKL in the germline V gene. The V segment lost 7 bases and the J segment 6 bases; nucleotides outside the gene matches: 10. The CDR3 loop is CASTPDRGHGQPQHF. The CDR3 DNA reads TGCGCCAGCACCCCGGACAGGGGCCACGGTCAGCCCCAGCATTTT.

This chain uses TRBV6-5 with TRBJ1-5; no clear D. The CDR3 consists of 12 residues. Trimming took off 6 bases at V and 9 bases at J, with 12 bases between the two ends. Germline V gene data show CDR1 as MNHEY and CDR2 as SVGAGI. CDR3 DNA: TGTGCCAGCAGGCTCCCTTCGGGGCCCCAGCATTTT. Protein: CASRLPSGPQHF.

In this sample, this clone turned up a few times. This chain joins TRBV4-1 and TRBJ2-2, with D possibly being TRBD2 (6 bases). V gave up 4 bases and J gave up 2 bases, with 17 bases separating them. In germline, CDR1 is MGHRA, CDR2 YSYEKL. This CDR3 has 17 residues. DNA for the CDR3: TGCGCCAGCAGCCTTTTACCGGGACTTGGAAACACCGGGGAGCTGTTTTTT. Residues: CASSLLPGLGNTGELFF.

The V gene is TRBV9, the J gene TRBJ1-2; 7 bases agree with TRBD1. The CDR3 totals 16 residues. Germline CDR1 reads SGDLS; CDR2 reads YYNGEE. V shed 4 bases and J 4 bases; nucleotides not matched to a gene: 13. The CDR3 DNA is TGTGCCAGCAGCCCCTGGGACAGACCGGAGAGCTATGGCTACACCTTC. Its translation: CASSPWDRPESYGYTF.

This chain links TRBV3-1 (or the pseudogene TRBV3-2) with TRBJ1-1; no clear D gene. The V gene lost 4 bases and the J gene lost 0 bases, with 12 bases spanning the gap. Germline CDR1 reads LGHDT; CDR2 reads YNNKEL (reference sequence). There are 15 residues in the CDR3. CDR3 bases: TGTGCCAGCAGCCCTTACGCGGCCGTGAACACTGAAGCTTTCTTT. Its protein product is CASSPYAAVNTEAFF.

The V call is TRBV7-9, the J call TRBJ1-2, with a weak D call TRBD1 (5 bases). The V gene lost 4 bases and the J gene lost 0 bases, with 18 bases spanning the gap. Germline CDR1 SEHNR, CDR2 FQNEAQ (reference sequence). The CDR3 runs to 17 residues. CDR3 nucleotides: TGTGCCAGCAGCTCTAGCGAAGGGGCGTTAGCTAACTATGGCTACACCTTC. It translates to CASSSSEGALANYGYTF.

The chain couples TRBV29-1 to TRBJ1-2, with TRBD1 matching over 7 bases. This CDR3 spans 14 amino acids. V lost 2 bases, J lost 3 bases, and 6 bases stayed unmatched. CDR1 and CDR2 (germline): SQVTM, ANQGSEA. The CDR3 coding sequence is TGCAGCGTTGAAAACAGGGGATCCGACTATGGCTACACCTTC. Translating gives CSVENRGSDYGYTF. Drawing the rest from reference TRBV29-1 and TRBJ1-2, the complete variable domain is SAVISQKPSRDICQRGTSLTIQCQVDSQVTMMFWYRQQPGQSLTLIATANQGSEATYESGFVIDKFPISRPNLTFSTLTVSNMSPEDSSIYLCSVENRGSDYGYTFGSGTRLTVV.

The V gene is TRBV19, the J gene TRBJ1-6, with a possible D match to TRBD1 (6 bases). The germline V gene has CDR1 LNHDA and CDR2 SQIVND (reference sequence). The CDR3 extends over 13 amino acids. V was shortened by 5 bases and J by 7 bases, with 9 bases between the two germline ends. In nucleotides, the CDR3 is TGTGCCAGTAGTGAAAGGGGGAATTCACCCCTCCACTTT. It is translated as CASSERGNSPLHF.

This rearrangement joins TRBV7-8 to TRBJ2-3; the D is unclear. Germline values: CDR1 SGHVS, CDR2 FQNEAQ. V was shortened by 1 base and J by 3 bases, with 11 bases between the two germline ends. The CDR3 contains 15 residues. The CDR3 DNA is TGTGCCAGCAGCTTAGAAAAAGGCTGGACAGATACGCAGTATTTT. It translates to CASSLEKGWTDTQYF.

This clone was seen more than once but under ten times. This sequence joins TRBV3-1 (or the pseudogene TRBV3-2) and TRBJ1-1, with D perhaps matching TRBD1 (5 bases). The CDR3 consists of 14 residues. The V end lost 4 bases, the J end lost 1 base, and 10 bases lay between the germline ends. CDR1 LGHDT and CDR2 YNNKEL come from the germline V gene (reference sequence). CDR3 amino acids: CASSRQQGNTEAFF. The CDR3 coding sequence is TGTGCCAGCAGCCGACAGCAGGGGAACACTGAAGCTTTCTTT.

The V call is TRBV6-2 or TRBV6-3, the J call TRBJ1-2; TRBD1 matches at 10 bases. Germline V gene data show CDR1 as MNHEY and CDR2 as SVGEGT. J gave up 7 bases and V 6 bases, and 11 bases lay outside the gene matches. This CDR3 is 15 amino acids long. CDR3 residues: CASSPPGQGRSGYTF. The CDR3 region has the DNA TGTGCCAGCAGCCCGCCGGGACAGGGGCGAAGTGGCTACACCTTC.

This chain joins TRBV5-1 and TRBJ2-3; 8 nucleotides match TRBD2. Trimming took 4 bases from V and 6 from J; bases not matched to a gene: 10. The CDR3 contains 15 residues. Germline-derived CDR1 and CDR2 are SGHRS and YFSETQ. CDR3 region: CASSKAGAIMDTQYF. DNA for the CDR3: TGCGCCAGCAGCAAAGCGGGAGCTATCATGGATACGCAGTATTTT.

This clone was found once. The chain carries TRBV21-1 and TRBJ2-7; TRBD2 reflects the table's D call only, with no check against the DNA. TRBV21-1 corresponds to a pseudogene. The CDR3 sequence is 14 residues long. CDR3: CASLSRDCFYEQYF. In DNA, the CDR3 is TGTGCTAGCCTCTCCCGGGACTGCTTCTACGAGCAGTACTTC.

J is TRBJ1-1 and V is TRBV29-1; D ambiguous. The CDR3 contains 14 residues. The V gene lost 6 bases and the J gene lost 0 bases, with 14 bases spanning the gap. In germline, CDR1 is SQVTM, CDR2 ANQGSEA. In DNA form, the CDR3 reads TGCAGCGTCCCTAGGGTTGGTCTGAACACTGAAGCTTTCTTT. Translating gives CSVPRVGLNTEAFF.

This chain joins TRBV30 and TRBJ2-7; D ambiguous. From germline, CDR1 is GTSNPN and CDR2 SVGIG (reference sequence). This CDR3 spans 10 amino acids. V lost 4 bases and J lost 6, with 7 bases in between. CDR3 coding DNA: TGTGCCTGGACTTTTTGCGAGCAGTACGTC. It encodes CAWTFCEQYV.

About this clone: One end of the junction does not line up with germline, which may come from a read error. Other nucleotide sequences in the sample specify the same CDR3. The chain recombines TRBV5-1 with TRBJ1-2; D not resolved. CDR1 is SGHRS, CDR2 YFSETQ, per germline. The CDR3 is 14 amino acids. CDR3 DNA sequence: TGCGCCAGCAGCCCCGACGGGTTCAATAATGGCTATACCTTC. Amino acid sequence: CASSPDGFNNGYTF.

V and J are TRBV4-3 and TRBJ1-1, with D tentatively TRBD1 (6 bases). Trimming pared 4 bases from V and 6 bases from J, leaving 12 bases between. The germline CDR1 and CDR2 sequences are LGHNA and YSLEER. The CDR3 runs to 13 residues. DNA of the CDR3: TGCGCCAGCAGCCTCCAAGGACAGTCTGAAGCTTTCTTT. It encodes CASSLQGQSEAFF.

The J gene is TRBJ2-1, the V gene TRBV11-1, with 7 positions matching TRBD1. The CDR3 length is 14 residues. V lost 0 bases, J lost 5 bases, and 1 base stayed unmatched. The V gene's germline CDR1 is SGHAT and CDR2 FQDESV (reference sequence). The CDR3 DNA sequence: TGTGCCAGCAGCTTAGCAGACAGGGACAATGAGCAGTTCTTC. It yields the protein CASSLADRDNEQFF.

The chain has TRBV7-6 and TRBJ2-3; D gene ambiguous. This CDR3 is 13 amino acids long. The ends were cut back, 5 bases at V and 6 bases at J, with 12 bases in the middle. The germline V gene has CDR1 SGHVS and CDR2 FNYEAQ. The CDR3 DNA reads TGTGCCAGCAGCCCGTGGGTGCGGGATACGCAGTATTTT. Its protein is CASSPWVRDTQYF.

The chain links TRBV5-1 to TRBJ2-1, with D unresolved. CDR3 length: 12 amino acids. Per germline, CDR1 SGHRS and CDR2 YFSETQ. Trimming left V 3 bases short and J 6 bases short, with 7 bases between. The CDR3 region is CASSSSSNEQFF. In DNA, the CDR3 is TGCGCCAGCAGCTCCTCCAGCAATGAGCAGTTCTTC. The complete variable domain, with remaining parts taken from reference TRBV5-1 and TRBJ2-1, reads KAGVTQTPRYLIKTRGQQVTLSCSPISGHRSVSWYQQTPGQGLQFLFEYFSETQRNKGNFPGRFSGRQFSNSRSEMNVSTLELGDSALYLCASSSSSNEQFFGPGTRLTVL.

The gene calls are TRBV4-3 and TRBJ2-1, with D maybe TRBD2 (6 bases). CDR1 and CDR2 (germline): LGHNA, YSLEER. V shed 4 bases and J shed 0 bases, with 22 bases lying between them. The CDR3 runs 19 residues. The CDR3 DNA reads TGCGCCAGCAGCCCTAGCCCTCACCGACTAGAAGGCTCCTACAATGAGCAGTTCTTC. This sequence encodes CASSPSPHRLEGSYNEQFF.

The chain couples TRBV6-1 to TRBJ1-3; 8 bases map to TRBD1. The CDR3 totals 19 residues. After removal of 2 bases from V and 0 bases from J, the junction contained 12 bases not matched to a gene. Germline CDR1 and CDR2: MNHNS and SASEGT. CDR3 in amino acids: CASSEWGPGQAISGNTIYF. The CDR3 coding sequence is TGTGCCAGCAGTGAATGGGGCCCGGGACAGGCCATCTCTGGAAACACCATATATTTT.

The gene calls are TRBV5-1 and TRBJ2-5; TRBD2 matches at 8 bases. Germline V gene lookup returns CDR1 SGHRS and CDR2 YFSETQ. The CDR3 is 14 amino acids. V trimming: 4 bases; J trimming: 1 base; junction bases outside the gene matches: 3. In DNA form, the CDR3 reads TGCGCCAGCAGCCGTAGCGGGGTCCAAGAGACCCAGTACTTC. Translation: CASSRSGVQETQYF.

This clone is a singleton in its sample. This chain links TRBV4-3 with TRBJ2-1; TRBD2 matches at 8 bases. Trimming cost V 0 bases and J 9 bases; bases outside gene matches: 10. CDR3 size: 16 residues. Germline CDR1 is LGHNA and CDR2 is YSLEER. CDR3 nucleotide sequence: TGCGCCAGCAGCCAAGAGGGTATCGGGGGGGCTCCTGAGCAGTTCTTC. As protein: CASSQEGIGGAPEQFF.